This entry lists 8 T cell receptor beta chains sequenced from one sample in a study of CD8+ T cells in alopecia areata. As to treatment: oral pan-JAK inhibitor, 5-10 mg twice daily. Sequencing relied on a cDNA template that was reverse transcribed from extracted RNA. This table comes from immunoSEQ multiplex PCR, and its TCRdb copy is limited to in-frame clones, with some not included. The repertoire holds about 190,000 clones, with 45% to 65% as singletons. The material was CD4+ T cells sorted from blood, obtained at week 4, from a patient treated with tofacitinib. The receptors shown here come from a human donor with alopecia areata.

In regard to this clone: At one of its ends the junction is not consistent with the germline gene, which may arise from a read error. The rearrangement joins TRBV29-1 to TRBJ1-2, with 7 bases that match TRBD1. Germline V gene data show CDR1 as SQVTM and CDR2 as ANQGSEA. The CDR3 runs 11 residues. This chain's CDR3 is CSVRDSYSYTF. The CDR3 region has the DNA TGCAGCGTCCGGGACAGCTATAGCTACACCTTC.

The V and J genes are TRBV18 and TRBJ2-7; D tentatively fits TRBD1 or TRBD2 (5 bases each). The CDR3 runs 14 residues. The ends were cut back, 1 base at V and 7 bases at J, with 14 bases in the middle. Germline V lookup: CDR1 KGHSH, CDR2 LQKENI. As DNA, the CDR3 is TGTGCCAGCTCACCACAACAGGCCGGGGATGAGCAGTACTTC. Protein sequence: CASSPQQAGDEQYF.

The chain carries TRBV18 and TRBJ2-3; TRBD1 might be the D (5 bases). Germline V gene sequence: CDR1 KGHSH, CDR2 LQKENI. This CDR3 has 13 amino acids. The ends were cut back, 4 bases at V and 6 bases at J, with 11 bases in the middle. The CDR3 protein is CASSQGALDTQYF. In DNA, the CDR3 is TGTGCCAGCTCACAAGGGGCGTTGGATACGCAGTATTTT.

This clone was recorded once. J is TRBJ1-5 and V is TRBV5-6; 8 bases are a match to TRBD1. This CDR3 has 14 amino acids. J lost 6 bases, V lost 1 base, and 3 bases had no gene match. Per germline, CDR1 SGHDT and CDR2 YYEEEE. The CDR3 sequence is CASSLTGGGQPQHF. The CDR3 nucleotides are TGTGCCAGCAGCTTGACAGGGGGTGGTCAGCCCCAGCATTTT. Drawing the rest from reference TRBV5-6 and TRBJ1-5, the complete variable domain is DAGVTQSPTHLIKTRGQQVTLRCSPKSGHDTVSWYQQALGQGPQFIFQYYEEEERQRGNFPDRFSGHQFPNYSSELNVNALLLGDSALYLCASSLTGGGQPQHFGDGTRLSIL.

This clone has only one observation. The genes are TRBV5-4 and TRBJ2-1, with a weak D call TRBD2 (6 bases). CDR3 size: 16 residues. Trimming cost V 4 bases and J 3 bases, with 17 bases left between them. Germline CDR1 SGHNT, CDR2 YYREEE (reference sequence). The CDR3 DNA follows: TGTGCCAGCAGCGGGGAAAGGCGACTAGGCTACAATGAGCAGTTCTTC. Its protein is CASSGERRLGYNEQFF.

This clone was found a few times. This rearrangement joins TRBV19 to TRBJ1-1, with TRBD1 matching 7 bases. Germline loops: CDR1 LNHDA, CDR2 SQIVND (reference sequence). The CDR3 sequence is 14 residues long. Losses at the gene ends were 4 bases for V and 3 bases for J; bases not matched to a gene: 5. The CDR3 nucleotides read TGTGCCAGTAGTACCAACAGGGGAGACACTGAAGCTTTCTTT. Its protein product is CASSTNRGDTEAFF.

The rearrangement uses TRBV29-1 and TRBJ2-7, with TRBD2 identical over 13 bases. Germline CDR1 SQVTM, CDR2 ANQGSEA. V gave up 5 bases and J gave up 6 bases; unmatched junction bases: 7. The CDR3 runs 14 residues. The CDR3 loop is CSVHRTSGSSEQYF. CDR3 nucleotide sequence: TGCAGCGTTCATCGGACTAGCGGGAGTTCCGAGCAGTACTTC.

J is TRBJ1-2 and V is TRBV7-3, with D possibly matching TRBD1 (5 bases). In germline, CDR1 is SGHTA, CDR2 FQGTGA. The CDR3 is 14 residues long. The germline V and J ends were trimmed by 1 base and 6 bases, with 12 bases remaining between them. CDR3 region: CASSLNVGPHGYTF. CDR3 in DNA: TGTGCCAGCAGCTTAAATGTGGGACCTCATGGCTACACCTTC.